The clone carrying this T cell receptor beta chain was counted at least ten times. The antigen remains unidentified. Germline assignment: CDR1 MNHEY and CDR2 SMNVEV (reference sequence). CDR3 length equals 18 residues. V shed 6 bases, J shed 0 bases, and the junction held 12 bases outside the gene matches. TCR beta libraries were built with iRepertoire HTBI primers and Arm-PCR of CDR3 regions. TCRdb analysed the multiplex PCR reads with MiXCR anew, one entry per CDR3 protein. The sample has hundreds of thousands of distinct CDR3 sequences, over 15% seen once. The time point here: newly diagnosed GD, antithyroid drugs for less than 3 months. Scientists built the TCR library using RNA that was extracted from PBMCs. Recruitment took place at an endocrinology department in Xi'an, China. The sample comes from a study of regulatory T cells in long-lasting Graves disease. Findings and limits, study-wide: More public clonotypes were shared by persistent patients (fewer than 3,000) than by new patients (about 970). Persistent Graves' disease cases displayed lower TCR diversity than newly diagnosed ones. Persistent disease was associated with favored TRBV28 usage and with favored use of TRBJ1-2 and TRBJ2-5.

This chain connects TRBV27 to TRBJ2-3, with TRBD2 matching over 10 bases. The input for sequencing was peripheral blood mononuclear cells (PBMCs), taken at new diagnosis, from a patient treated with antithyroid drugs. The TCR sequence derives from a female donor with Graves disease. The CDR3 DNA sequence: TGTGCCAGCAGCCCCTTAGCGGGAGGCGCCTCTAGCACAGATACGCAGTATTTT. Translation: CASSPLAGGASSTDTQYF.